The rows below give T cell receptor beta chains drawn from one sample of a study of blood T cells in healthy people across ages. In TCRdb, the 5' RACE reads were re-called with MiXCR into one record per CDR3 protein. Found here are approximately 760,000 distinct CDR3 sequences, 20% to 30% of them singletons; the top ten hold around 9.2%. These data also featured in a second study, about T cells of mothers and their children.

Sequenced sample: blood. These receptors all come from a boy under 18 in good health. Both conserved end residues are part of each CDR3. D genes are given only for firm matches. Not every row has a clone size; where given, it reads once, few, many or a size class.

d_gene	abundance	j_gene	v_gene	CDR3aa	CDR3nt
NA	NA	TRBJ1-4	TRBV7-6	CASSFGGAIGEKLLF	TGTGCCAGCAGCTTCGGGGGGGCAATAGGTGAAAAACTGCTTTTT
NA	NA	TRBJ1-5	TRBV4-2	CASSQGRASNQPQHF	TGTGCCAGCAGCCAAGGACGCGCCTCCAATCAGCCCCAGCATTTT
TRBD1	NA	TRBJ2-3	TRBV5-1	CASSLEGAETDTQYF	TGCGCCAGCAGCTTGGAGGGGGCGGAAACAGATACGCAGTATTTT
TRBD1	few	TRBJ2-1	TRBV14	CASNQERTGRNEQFF	TGTGCCAGCAACCAAGAACGGACAGGGCGTAATGAGCAGTTCTTC
TRBD1	NA	TRBJ2-5	TRBV28	CASSNRDRAETQYF	TGTGCCAGCAGTAACCGGGACAGGGCGGAGACCCAGTACTTC
TRBD2	few	TRBJ2-3	TRBV7-2	CASSQKSGRYTDTQYF	TGTGCCAGCAGCCAAAAAAGCGGGAGATACACAGATACGCAGTATTTT
NA	NA	TRBJ2-3	TRBV7-3	CASSLMDPTDTQYF	TGTGCCAGCAGCTTAATGGACCCGACAGATACGCAGTATTTT
NA	few	TRBJ2-3	TRBV5-1	CASSQAGTPRTDTQYF	TGCGCCAGCAGCCAAGCAGGGACTCCCCGCACAGATACGCAGTATTTT
TRBD1	few	TRBJ2-5	TRBV29-1	CCVDRAREAQYF	TGCTGCGTTGACAGGGCTAGAGAGGCCCAGTACTTC
NA	NA	TRBJ2-1	TRBV3-1	CASSQDVAIRQFF	TGTGCCAGCAGCCAAGATGTCGCTATCCGGCAGTTCTTC
NA	few	TRBJ2-5	TRBV7-7	CASSFGGPRETQYF	TGTGCTAGCAGCTTCGGAGGCCCCCGGGAGACCCAGTACTTC
NA	few	TRBJ1-4	TRBV20-1	CSARVGVVNEKLFF	TGCAGTGCCCGGGTAGGAGTAGTTAATGAAAAACTGTTTTTT
NA	NA	TRBJ2-5	TRBV5-1	CASNKGDQETQYF	TGCGCCAGCAACAAGGGAGATCAAGAGACCCAGTACTTC
TRBD1	NA	TRBJ1-1	TRBV28	CASTNHRGTEAFF	TGTGCCAGCACCAACCACAGGGGGACTGAAGCTTTCTTT
NA	many	TRBJ1-4	TRBV7-2	CASSRGWGGNEKLFF	TGTGCCAGCAGCCGGGGATGGGGAGGGAATGAAAAACTGTTTTTT
NA	NA	TRBJ2-3	TRBV13	CASSLAARRGDTQYF	TGTGCCAGCAGCTTAGCGGCTCGGCGGGGAGATACGCAGTATTTT
NA	few	TRBJ2-5	TRBV6-6	CASSYVRRETQYF	TGTGCCAGCAGTTACGTCAGAAGGGAGACCCAGTACTTC
TRBD1	NA	TRBJ1-4	TRBV20-1	CSATDRGLGEEKLFF	TGCAGTGCTACCGACAGGGGGCTGGGGGAGGAAAAACTGTTTTTT
NA	few	TRBJ2-1	TRBV12-3/TRBV12-4	CASSFFPNEQFF	TGTGCCAGCAGTTTTTTCCCCAATGAGCAGTTCTTC
NA	many	TRBJ1-2	TRBV6-6	CASSPGQTYGYTF	TGTGCCAGCAGCCCCGGACAGACTTATGGCTACACCTTC
NA	NA	TRBJ2-7	TRBV3-1	CASSPPTAPREQYF	TGTGCCAGCAGCCCTCCGACAGCTCCGAGGGAGCAGTACTTC
NA	NA	TRBJ2-5	TRBV28	CASSLRDLQETQYF	TGTGCCAGCAGTTTAAGGGACCTGCAAGAGACCCAGTACTTC
NA	few	TRBJ2-7	TRBV20-1	CSAGGHQAYEQYF	TGCAGTGCAGGGGGACACCAAGCCTACGAGCAGTACTTC
TRBD2	NA	TRBJ2-2	TRBV9	CASSVPSGRTRDTGELFF	TGTGCCAGCAGCGTACCTAGCGGGAGGACCCGAGACACCGGGGAGCTGTTTTTT
NA	few	TRBJ2-7	TRBV6-2/TRBV6-3	CASSGTQKTPYEQYF	TGTGCCAGCAGTGGGACACAGAAAACCCCCTACGAACAGTACTTC
NA	NA	TRBJ2-5	TRBV5-1	CASSGSAGYSLYF	TGCGCCAGCAGTGGGTCCGCTGGGTATTCGTTGTACTTC
TRBD1	few	TRBJ2-5	TRBV9	CASSWTGGRETQYF	TGTGCCAGCAGCTGGACAGGGGGCAGGGAGACCCAGTACTTC
NA	NA	TRBJ1-2	TRBV12-3/TRBV12-4	CASSFGRIDGYTF	TGTGCCAGCAGTTTTGGCAGGATTGATGGCTACACCTTC
NA	few	TRBJ2-7	TRBV7-6	CASSEFSGVPLHEQYF	TGTGCCAGCAGCGAATTTTCCGGTGTACCTCTCCACGAGCAGTACTTC
NA	many	TRBJ2-5	TRBV29-1	CSVEDATRYQETQYF	TGCAGCGTTGAAGACGCGACTAGGTACCAAGAGACCCAGTACTTC
TRBD2	few	TRBJ2-3	TRBV20-1	CSGRLAGGPSTDTQYF	TGCAGTGGTAGACTAGCGGGGGGACCTAGCACAGATACGCAGTATTTT
TRBD1	few	TRBJ2-7	TRBV6-1	CASSDARPRGEQYF	TGTGCCAGCAGTGATGCCCGACCCAGGGGGGAGCAGTACTTC
NA	NA	TRBJ1-5	TRBV27	CAGSLGYPGGNQPQHF	TGTGCCGGCAGTTTAGGGTACCCAGGAGGCAATCAGCCCCAGCATTTT
NA	few	TRBJ2-3	TRBV10-3	CAISGLDTDTQYF	TGTGCCATCAGTGGCCTCGACACAGATACGCAGTATTTT
TRBD2	few	TRBJ2-5	TRBV2	CASSESSASGYQETQYF	TGTGCCAGCAGTGAATCCAGTGCTAGCGGTTACCAAGAGACCCAGTACTTC
TRBD1	few	TRBJ1-1	TRBV29-1	CSFKGTAGGTEAFF	TGCAGCTTCAAGGGGACAGCCGGGGGAACTGAAGCTTTCTTT
NA	NA	TRBJ2-7	TRBV19	CAGTPEGWGEQYF	TGTGCCGGTACCCCGGAGGGGTGGGGCGAGCAGTACTTC
NA	NA	TRBJ1-6	TRBV12-3/TRBV12-4	CASSPSPSSPLHF	TGTGCCAGCAGTCCTTCCCCTTCTTCACCCCTCCACTTT
TRBD1	few	TRBJ2-6	TRBV28	CASSPLGTGNPGANVLTF	TGTGCCAGCAGCCCCCTCGGGACAGGGAATCCTGGGGCCAACGTCCTGACTTTC
NA	few	TRBJ1-2	TRBV4-1	CASSQEQVGGYGYTF	TGCGCCAGCAGCCAAGAACAGGTGGGAGGCTATGGCTACACCTTC
NA	few	TRBJ2-5	TRBV18	CASSPPVAVTQYF	TGTGCCAGCTCACCACCGGTTGCGGTGACCCAGTACTTC
TRBD1	few	TRBJ2-1	TRBV13	CASSIGQGESYNEQFF	TGTGCCAGCAGCATCGGACAGGGGGAATCCTACAATGAGCAGTTCTTC
NA	few	TRBJ2-4	TRBV5-1	CASSLSAGSGGNIQYF	TGCGCCAGCAGCTTGTCGGCCGGGAGTGGGGGAAACATTCAGTACTTC
NA	few	TRBJ2-5	TRBV9	CASSVEREETQYF	TGTGCCAGCAGCGTAGAGAGGGAAGAGACCCAGTACTTC
NA	NA	TRBJ2-5	TRBV6-2/TRBV6-3	CASSPGHGYQETQYF	TGTGCCAGCAGTCCGGGACACGGGTACCAAGAGACCCAGTACTTC
TRBD2	NA	TRBJ2-1	TRBV4-1	CASSQEGGGEQFF	TGCGCCAGCAGCCAAGAGGGCGGGGGTGAGCAGTTCTTC
TRBD1	NA	TRBJ2-3	TRBV5-1	CASSPGQGARTDTQYF	TGCGCCAGCAGCCCGGGACAGGGGGCCCGCACAGATACGCAGTATTTT
NA	few	TRBJ1-2	TRBV12-3/TRBV12-4	CASSPVLGYTF	TGTGCCAGCTCTCCCGTCTTAGGCTACACCTTC
NA	NA	TRBJ2-5	TRBV20-1	CSARDPPVETQYF	TGCAGTGCTAGAGATCCCCCCGTGGAGACCCAGTACTTC
TRBD2	few	TRBJ2-5	TRBV20-1	CSAKENSGRGETQYF	TGCAGTGCCAAAGAGAACAGCGGGAGAGGGGAGACCCAGTACTTC